The clone carrying this TCR beta chain showed up just a few times. What it binds is not known. This CDR3 spans 14 amino acids. Looked up from germline, CDR1 is DFQATT and CDR2 is SNEGSKA (reference sequence). Trimming removed 4 bases from V and 7 bases from J; junction bases left unmatched: 8. The source of the sample is a study of T-cell memory formation after mild COVID-19. The overall study: TCR clusters showed largely donor specificity. Notes on the study in general: Day 15 to 85 contracting clones showed balanced CD4/CD8; later expanders leaned CD4+. Mostly located in CM and EM were contracting CD4+ clones, with contracting CD8+ clones located in EMRA.

From 5'RACE with constant-segment primers came TCR alpha and TCR beta cDNA libraries that carried sample barcodes and UMIs. TCRdb reprocessed the 5' RACE reads with MiXCR, giving one entry per CDR3 protein. Here the sample spans fewer than 500,000 distinct CDR3 sequences, around a quarter being singletons. The sample comprised PBMCs or a T cell subset sorted from them (not recorded which). This sequence was found in an adult woman who had mild COVID-19 (a few samples of this study predate the infection). Cell type and time point are not known. The chain combines TRBV20-1 with TRBJ2-7; 12 bases match TRBD1. The DNA for the CDR3 is TGCAGTGCTACCGGACGGGACAGGGGGCATGAGCAGTACTTC. Its protein is CSATGRDRGHEQYF.